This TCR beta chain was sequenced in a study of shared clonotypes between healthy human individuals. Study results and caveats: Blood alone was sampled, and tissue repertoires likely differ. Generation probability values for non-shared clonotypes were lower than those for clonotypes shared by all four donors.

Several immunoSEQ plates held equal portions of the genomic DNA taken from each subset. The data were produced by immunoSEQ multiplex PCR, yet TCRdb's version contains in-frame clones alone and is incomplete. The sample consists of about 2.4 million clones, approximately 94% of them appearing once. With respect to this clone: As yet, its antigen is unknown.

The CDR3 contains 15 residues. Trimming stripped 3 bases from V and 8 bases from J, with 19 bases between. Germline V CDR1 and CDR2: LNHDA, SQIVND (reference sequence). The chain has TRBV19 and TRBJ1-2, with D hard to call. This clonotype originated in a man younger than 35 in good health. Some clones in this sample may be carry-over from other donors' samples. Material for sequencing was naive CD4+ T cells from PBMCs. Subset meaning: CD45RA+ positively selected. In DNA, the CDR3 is TGTGCCAGTAGTATTAGTTCTTCGGGATGGCAGGGCTACACCTTC. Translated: CASSISSSGWQGYTF.